This TCR beta chain is drawn from a study of control samples from healthy donors and cancer patients. The data were produced by immunoSEQ multiplex PCR, yet TCRdb's version contains in-frame clones alone and is incomplete. This table has fewer than 100,000 clones, 82% appearing once. V dropped 1 base and J dropped 11 bases, with 12 bases sitting between them. This CDR3 has 13 amino acids. The germline V gene has CDR1 MGHRA and CDR2 YSYEKL. The TCR originated in a man aged 55 to 69 in good health. Sample: blood. This rearrangement joins TRBV4-1 to TRBJ1-5; D not resolved. DNA of the CDR3: TGCGCCAGCAGCCAAGGGGCCTCCACGGCCCAGCATTTT. Translation gives CASSQGASTAQHF.